This TCR beta chain was recovered during a study of OX40 agonist ivuxolimab in advanced cancers. Looking at the study overall: Each dose-escalation patient presented with hepatocellular carcinoma, melanoma, renal cell or head and neck cancer.

V gave up 4 bases and J gave up 7 bases; unmatched junction bases: 9. This CDR3 region has 15 residues. Germline CDR1 is SGHTA and CDR2 is FQGNSA. Libraries were prepared by immunoSEQ multiplex PCR; TCRdb keeps only in-frame clonotypes and omits some of them. The sample includes fewer than 75,000 clones, approximately 88% of them seen just once. Sequences were derived from CD4+ or CD8+ T cells sorted from blood, sampled in a trial of the OX40 agonist ivuxolimab. The chain employs TRBV7-2 and TRBJ2-1, with 8 bases matching TRBD2. This clonotype was sampled from an adult with an advanced solid tumor such as melanoma, head and neck, liver or kidney cancer. CDR3 DNA: TGTGCCAGCAGCTGGGGGAGCGGGAGTATGAATGAGCAGTTCTTC. Residues: CASSWGSGSMNEQFF.